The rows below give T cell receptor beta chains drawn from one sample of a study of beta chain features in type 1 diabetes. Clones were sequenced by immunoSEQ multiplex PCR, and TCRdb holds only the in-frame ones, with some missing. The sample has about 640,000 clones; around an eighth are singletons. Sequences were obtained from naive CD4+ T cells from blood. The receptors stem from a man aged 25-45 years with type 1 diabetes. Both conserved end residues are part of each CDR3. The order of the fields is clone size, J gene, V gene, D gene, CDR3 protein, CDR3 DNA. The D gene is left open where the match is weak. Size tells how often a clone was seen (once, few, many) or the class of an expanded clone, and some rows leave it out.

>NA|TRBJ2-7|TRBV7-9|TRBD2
CASSFGEGPYEQYF
TGTGCCAGCAGCTTCGGGGAGGGCCCCTACGAGCAGTACTTC
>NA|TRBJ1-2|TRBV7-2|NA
CASSLDSHRHYGYTF
TGTGCCAGCAGCTTGGACTCTCACAGACACTATGGCTACACCTTC
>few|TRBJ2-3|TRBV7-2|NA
CASSPLSPDTQYF
TGTGCCAGCAGTCCTCTTTCGCCAGATACGCAGTATTTT
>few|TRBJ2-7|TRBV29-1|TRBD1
CSVAPGQGTSATSYEQYF
TGCAGCGTGGCTCCGGGACAGGGGACTTCAGCTACGTCCTACGAGCAGTACTTC
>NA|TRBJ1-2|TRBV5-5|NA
CASSPDSYYGYTF
TGTGCCAGCAGCCCGGACAGTTACTATGGCTACACCTTC
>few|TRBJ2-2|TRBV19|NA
CASSTGTGELFF
TGTGCCAGTAGTACTGGGACCGGGGAGCTGTTTTTT
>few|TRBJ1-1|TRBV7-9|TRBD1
CASSPGQPSTEAFF
TGTGCCAGCAGCCCGGGACAGCCTAGCACTGAAGCTTTCTTT
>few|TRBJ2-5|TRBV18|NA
CASSANSGANQETQYF
TGTGCCAGCTCCGCAAACAGCGGAGCCAATCAAGAGACCCAGTACTTC
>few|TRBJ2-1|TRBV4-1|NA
CASSQDRQSSYNEQFF
TGCGCCAGCAGCCAAGATCGACAGAGCTCCTACAATGAGCAGTTCTTC
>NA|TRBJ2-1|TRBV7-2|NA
CASSLRGSNEQFF
TGTGCCAGCAGCTTAAGGGGCAGCAATGAGCAGTTCTTC
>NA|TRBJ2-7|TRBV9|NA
CASSVVGTGLNEQYF
TGTGCCAGCAGCGTAGTGGGTACAGGGTTGAACGAGCAGTACTTC
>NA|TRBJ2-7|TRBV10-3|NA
CAISEVRDEQYF
TGTGCCATCAGTGAGGTCCGGGACGAGCAGTACTTC
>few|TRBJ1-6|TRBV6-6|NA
CASSYGSSYNSPLHF
TGTGCCAGCAGTTATGGGAGCTCCTATAATTCACCCCTCCACTTT
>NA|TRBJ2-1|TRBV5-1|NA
CASSLAPGARNEQFF
TGCGCCAGCAGCTTGGCCCCCGGGGCACGGAATGAGCAGTTCTTC
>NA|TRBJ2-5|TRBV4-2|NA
CASSWSPGETQYF
TGTGCCAGCAGCTGGTCCCCGGGAGAGACCCAGTACTTC
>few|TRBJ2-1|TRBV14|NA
CASSPQGSYNEQFF
TGTGCCAGCAGCCCCCAGGGAAGCTACAATGAGCAGTTCTTC
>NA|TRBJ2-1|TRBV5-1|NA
CASSSGGGVGEQFF
TGCGCCAGCAGCTCCGGAGGGGGAGTCGGTGAGCAGTTCTTC
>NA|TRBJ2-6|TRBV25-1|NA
CASSGTGSPFSGANVLTF
TGTGCCAGCAGTGGTACAGGGAGTCCTTTTTCTGGGGCCAACGTCCTGACTTTC
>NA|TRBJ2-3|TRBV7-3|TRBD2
CASSPQGTSGAAGGF
TGTGCCAGCAGCCCACAGGGGACTAGCGGGGCGGCCGGCGGTTTT
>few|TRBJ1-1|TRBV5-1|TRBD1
CASRTGTGLTEAFF
TGCGCCAGCAGGACCGGGACAGGGTTAACTGAAGCTTTCTTT
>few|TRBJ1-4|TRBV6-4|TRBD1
CASSCRDRVSNEKLFF
TGTGCCAGCAGTTGCCGGGACAGGGTGTCTAATGAAAAACTGTTTTTT
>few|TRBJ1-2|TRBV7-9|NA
CASSFTEDGYTF
TGTGCCAGCAGCTTTACCGAGGATGGCTACACCTTC
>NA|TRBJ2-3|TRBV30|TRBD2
CAWSVRGGQTDTQYF
TGTGCCTGGAGTGTACGCGGGGGGCAGACAGATACGCAGTATTTT
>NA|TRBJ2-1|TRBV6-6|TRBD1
CASSYMDREAEQFF
TGTGCCAGCAGTTACATGGACAGGGAGGCTGAGCAGTTCTTC
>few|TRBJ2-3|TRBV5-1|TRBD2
CASSPSPSGSETQYF
TGCGCCAGCAGCCCGAGCCCCAGCGGGAGTGAAACGCAGTATTTT
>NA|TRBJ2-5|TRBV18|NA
CASSPAGALETQYF
TGTGCCAGCTCACCAGCGGGGGCTCTCGAGACCCAGTACTTC
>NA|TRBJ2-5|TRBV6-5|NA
CASRRSQGFGETQYF
TGTGCCAGCAGACGATCGCAGGGTTTTGGGGAGACCCAGTACTTC
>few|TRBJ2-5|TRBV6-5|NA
CASSLQASTGETQYF
TGTGCCAGCAGTTTACAAGCCTCTACAGGGGAGACCCAGTACTTC
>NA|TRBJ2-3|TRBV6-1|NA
CATAVRTDTQYF
TGTGCCACCGCAGTCCGCACAGATACGCAGTATTTT
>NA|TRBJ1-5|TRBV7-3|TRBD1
CASSSGTGEQPQHF
TGTGCCAGCAGCTCGGGGACAGGGGAACAGCCCCAGCATTTT
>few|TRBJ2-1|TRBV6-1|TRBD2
CASSVGTSQYNEQFF
TGTGCCAGCAGTGTGGGGACTAGCCAATACAATGAGCAGTTCTTC
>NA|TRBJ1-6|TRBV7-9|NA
CASSSGGKNSPLHF
TGTGCCAGCAGCTCTGGAGGAAAAAATTCACCCCTCCACTTT
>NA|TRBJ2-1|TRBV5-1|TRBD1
CASSSGQGVDEQFF
TGCGCCAGCAGCTCCGGACAGGGGGTCGATGAGCAGTTCTTC
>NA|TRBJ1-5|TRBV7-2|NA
CASSGTENQPQHF
TGTGCCAGCTCGGGGACGGAAAATCAGCCCCAGCATTTT
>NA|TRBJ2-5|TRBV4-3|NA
CASSQEAPSRETQYF
TGCGCCAGCAGCCAGGAAGCTCCTAGCCGTGAGACCCAGTACTTC
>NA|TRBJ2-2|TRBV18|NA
CASSLPGQRDTGELFF
TGTGCCAGCTCACTACCAGGACAACGGGACACCGGGGAGCTGTTTTTT
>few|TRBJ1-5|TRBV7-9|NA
CASSSGVEGNQPQHF
TGTGCCAGCAGCTCCGGGGTGGAGGGGAATCAGCCCCAGCATTTT
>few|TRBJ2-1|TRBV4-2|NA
CASSQVEVYNEQFF
TGTGCCAGCAGCCAAGTTGAGGTATACAATGAGCAGTTCTTC
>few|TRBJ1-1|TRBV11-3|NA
CASSLRGMRDTEAFF
TGTGCCAGCAGCTTGAGGGGCATGAGGGACACTGAAGCTTTCTTT
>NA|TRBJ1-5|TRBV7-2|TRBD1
CASSLGQGHQPQHF
TGTGCCAGCAGCTTAGGACAGGGCCATCAGCCCCAGCATTTT
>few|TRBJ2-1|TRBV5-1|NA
CASSQSGTGNEQFF
TGCGCCAGCAGCCAATCCGGGACGGGCAATGAGCAGTTCTTC
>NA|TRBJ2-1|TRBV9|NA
CASSVEQWGYNEQFF
TGTGCCAGCAGCGTAGAGCAGTGGGGATACAATGAGCAGTTCTTC
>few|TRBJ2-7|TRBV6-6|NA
CASSPSDYEQYF
TGTGCCAGCAGCCCCTCGGATTACGAGCAGTACTTC
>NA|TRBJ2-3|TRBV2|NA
CATIGDPSTDTQYF
TGTGCCACCATCGGGGATCCTAGCACAGATACGCAGTATTTT
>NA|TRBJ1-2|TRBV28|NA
CASSFSQYGYTF
TGTGCCAGCAGTTTCTCTCAATATGGCTACACCTTC
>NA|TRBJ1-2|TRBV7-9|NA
CASSPLDTGTNGYTF
TGTGCCAGCAGCCCGCTGGACACGGGTACAAATGGCTACACCTTC
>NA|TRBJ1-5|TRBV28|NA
CASRRTQGFQPQHF
TGTGCCAGCAGACGGACACAAGGATTTCAGCCCCAGCATTTT
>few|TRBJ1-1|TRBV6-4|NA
CASSEQGGNTEAFF
TGTGCCAGCAGTGAACAGGGCGGAAACACTGAAGCTTTCTTT
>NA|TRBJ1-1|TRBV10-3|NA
CAISPSSGSTEAFF
TGTGCCATCAGTCCGTCATCAGGTAGCACTGAAGCTTTCTTT